The source of this T cell receptor (beta chain) is a study of radiation and T cells in renal cell carcinoma. The study's findings and limits: No pretreatment tumor biopsies were available for baseline clonotypes. From baseline, blood top tumor clonotypes peaked at 2 weeks post-radiation.

Concerning this clone: What it binds is not known.

Here immunoSEQ multiplex PCR was the method, and the copy in TCRdb shows in-frame clones only, minus some. The sample contains around 100,000 clones, approximately 80% of which appear only once. V was clipped by 1 base and J by 2 bases, with 10 bases between them. Per germline, CDR1 SGHRS and CDR2 YFSETQ. The CDR3 runs to 14 residues. Time point denoted: blood 4 weeks post-SBRT, at nephrectomy. Stated treatment: 15 Gy SBRT to primary tumor, nephrectomy 4 weeks later. The rearrangement links TRBV5-1 to TRBJ2-7; D is uncertain. The sequence derives from a man in his sixties with renal cell carcinoma. Sample: blood, taken from a patient whose treatment included radiotherapy and nephrectomy. CDR3 in DNA: TGCGCCAGCAGCTTGTCTGGGATCCCCTACGAGCAGTACTTC. Its translation: CASSLSGIPYEQYF.